The present T cell receptor beta chain was sequenced within a study of identical twins' blood T cells. About the research overall: Roughly 50 million reads covered about six alpha-chain and about six beta-chain libraries. Study-level results: Twins reportedly had markedly more similar V usage than unrelated donors, even among out-of-frame TCRbeta clonotypes. Abundant TCRbeta CDR3s overlapped more between twins than with unrelated donors.

From germline, CDR1 is DFQATT and CDR2 SNEGSKA (reference sequence). The CDR3 is 12 amino acids. Unmatched junction bases numbered 6, after V lost 3 bases and J lost 8 bases. Comments on this clonotype: What it recognizes is unknown.

TCR cDNA libraries were made from RNA using a previously described, modified protocol. TCRdb itself ran the 5' RACE reads through MiXCR, one entry per CDR3 protein. Among hundreds of thousands of distinct CDR3 sequences listed, 25% to 35% were seen once. This TCR was recovered from a woman aged 18 to 49 in good health. The rearrangement joins TRBV20-1 to TRBJ1-1; the match to TRBD1 covers 7 bases. The sequenced sample was PBMCs. CDR3 protein: CSASGTVREAFF. CDR3 sequence (DNA): TGCAGTGCTAGTGGGACAGTAAGGGAAGCTTTCTTT.